This record covers a single T cell receptor (beta chain). This sample is part of a study of T cell changes during pregnancy in multiple sclerosis. J gave up 1 base and V 3 bases, and 6 bases lay outside the gene matches. The CDR3 extends over 15 amino acids. Germline V lookup: CDR1 MGHDK, CDR2 SYGVNS. Profiled with immunoSEQ multiplex PCR; TCRdb holds only in-frame clones, not every one. The table lists tens of thousands of clones, around 90% of them singletons. This specimen consisted of peripheral blood, obtained in the first trimester of pregnancy. This clonotype originated in a female donor with multiple sclerosis, enrolled in a pregnancy study. The chain combines TRBV25-1 with TRBJ2-7; TRBD1 matches 7 bases. The CDR3 loop reads CASSDPLTGSYEQYF. The CDR3 nucleotides are TGTGCCAGCAGTGATCCCCTGACAGGGTCCTACGAGCAGTACTTC.